The 26 T cell receptor beta chains listed next were all sequenced from one sample in a study of T cell clones after liver transplantation. Profiled with immunoSEQ multiplex PCR; TCRdb holds only in-frame clones, not every one. The repertoire holds 70,000 to 80,000 clones, with 90% as singletons. The specimen comprised CD4+ T cells from blood, sampled before liver transplant. Receptors were obtained from a human donor who received a liver transplant.

The chain carries TRBV7-2 and TRBJ2-7, with 7 bases identical to TRBD1. The CDR3 extends over 15 amino acids. The junction had 6 bases not matched to a gene; V was cut back by 4 bases and J by 0 bases. Per germline, CDR1 SGHTA and CDR2 FQGNSA. CDR3 sequence: CASSSDRASSYEQYF. The CDR3 DNA is TGTGCCAGCAGCTCAGACAGGGCGAGCTCCTACGAGCAGTACTTC.

This clone was seen a handful of times. The gene calls are TRBV5-1 and TRBJ1-1; possibly TRBD1 for D (6 bases). The V gene lost 2 bases and the J gene lost 5 bases, with 13 bases spanning the gap. Germline CDR1 SGHRS, CDR2 YFSETQ. The CDR3 contains 14 residues. The CDR3 DNA follows: TGCGCCAGCAGCTTCGCGCAGGGGAGGACTGAAGCTTTCTTT. This translates into CASSFAQGRTEAFF.

This chain links TRBV10-2 with TRBJ1-3; D not certain. CDR1 WSHSY and CDR2 SAAADI come from the germline V gene. This CDR3 has 13 amino acids. The V end lost 6 bases, the J end lost 0 bases, and 6 bases lay between the germline ends. CDR3 nucleotides: TGCGCCAGCAGCCTCAACTCTGGAAACACCATATATTTT. Translating gives CASSLNSGNTIYF.

The chain employs TRBV10-3 and TRBJ2-7; maybe TRBD1 (6 bases). Between the trimmed V and J ends, which lost 2 bases and 2 bases, there was a span of 10 bases. The CDR3 consists of 14 residues. Germline CDR1 and CDR2: ENHRY and SYGVKD. The CDR3 DNA sequence: TGTGCCATCAGTGAGGGACAGCTCACCTACGAGCAGTACTTC. Protein: CAISEGQLTYEQYF.

The chain couples TRBV7-9 to TRBJ2-1; a weak D match, TRBD1 (6 bases). CDR3 length equals 13 residues. The V end was cut by 5 bases, the J end by 8 bases, with 13 bases between. Germline V gives CDR1 SEHNR, CDR2 FQNEAQ (reference sequence). The CDR3 nucleotides are TGTGCCAGCAGCCGGACAGCCCCGGATGAGCAGTTCTTC. The encoded protein is CASSRTAPDEQFF.

The chain links TRBV11-3 to TRBJ2-1, with D possibly matching TRBD1 (5 bases). The CDR3 length is 13 residues. Trimming removed 1 base at V and 6 bases at J, with 7 bases between. The germline CDR1 and CDR2 sequences are SGHNT and YENEEA. The CDR3 reads CASSLARVNEQFF. CDR3 sequence (DNA): TGTGCCAGCAGCTTAGCCAGGGTCAATGAGCAGTTCTTC.

V is TRBV21-1 and J is TRBJ1-1; the table's D call, TRBD1, has no DNA check behind it. TRBV21-1 is listed as a pseudogene. The CDR3 length is 15 residues. CDR3 DNA: TGTGCCAGCAGTGTACGATACACAATTCGCACTGAAGCTTTCTTT. Protein product: CASSVRYTIRTEAFF.

This clone is a singleton in its sample. This sequence joins TRBV18 and TRBJ2-5, with 9 bases identical to TRBD1. V was pared by 5 bases and J by 5 bases, with 3 bases of the junction left unmatched. CDR1 KGHSH and CDR2 LQKENI come from the germline V gene. The CDR3 consists of 13 residues. The CDR3 DNA is TGTGCCAGCTCATCCGGACAGGGGGAGACCCAGTACTTC. Encoded protein: CASSSGQGETQYF.

The V call is TRBV6-1, the J call TRBJ1-1; D is undetermined. Looked up from germline, CDR1 is MNHNS and CDR2 is SASEGT. This CDR3 region has 12 residues. Trimming cost V 5 bases and J 7 bases, with 11 bases left between them. The CDR3 DNA follows: TGTGCCAGCAGTTGGACCGGGTATGAAGCTTTCTTT. This translates into CASSWTGYEAFF.

The CDR3 bases are TGCGCCAGCAGCCACCAGGACAGGGATGGCGAAAAACTGTTTTTT. Its translation is CASSHQDRDGEKLFF. The chain joins TRBV4-1 to TRBJ1-4; the match to TRBD1 covers 8 bases. CDR1 and CDR2 from the germline V gene are MGHRA and YSYEKL. The CDR3 runs to 15 residues. V lost 3 bases, J lost 8 bases, and 8 bases stayed unmatched.

The CDR3 protein is CASIQAREAGGWSDTQYF. CDR3 coding DNA: TGTGCCAGCATCCAAGCGCGGGAGGCTGGGGGCTGGTCAGATACGCAGTATTTT. The V and J genes are TRBV5-5 and TRBJ2-3, with 8 bases that match TRBD2. The CDR3 spans 18 residues. Germline loops: CDR1 SGHKS, CDR2 YYEKEE (reference sequence). J lost 4 bases, V lost 6 bases, and 19 bases had no gene match.

V is TRBV19 and J is TRBJ2-7; weak D call: TRBD2 (5 bases). V shed 3 bases and J shed 6 bases, with 12 bases lying between them. The germline V gene encodes CDR1 LNHDA and CDR2 SQIVND (reference sequence). This CDR3 has 13 residues. The CDR3 loop reads CASSMLWESEQYF. The CDR3 coding sequence is TGTGCCAGTAGTATGTTATGGGAGAGCGAGCAGTACTTC.

The rearrangement joins TRBV11-1 to TRBJ1-1, with D tentatively TRBD1 (5 bases). The CDR3 extends over 17 amino acids. Trimming pared 2 bases from V and 5 bases from J, leaving 21 bases between. The germline V gene has CDR1 SGHAT and CDR2 FQDESV (reference sequence). CDR3 sequence: CASSLWQGVVGSTEAFF. CDR3 DNA: TGTGCCAGCAGCTTATGGCAGGGCGTCGTAGGTTCTACTGAAGCTTTCTTT.

The gene calls are TRBV10-2 and TRBJ1-1; D is uncertain. The germline CDR1 and CDR2 sequences are WSHSY and SAAADI. This CDR3 comprises 16 residues. The germline V and J ends were trimmed by 1 base and 2 bases, with 14 bases remaining between them. CDR3 DNA: TGCGCCAGCAGTGAGTACGGGCAGACGGGTAACACTGAAGCTTTCTTT. Its protein is CASSEYGQTGNTEAFF.

This chain uses TRBV5-1 with TRBJ2-2; 7 nucleotides align to TRBD1. CDR3 size: 14 residues. The trim removed 3 bases at V and 1 base at J, leaving 0 bases unmatched. From germline, CDR1 is SGHRS and CDR2 YFSETQ. This chain's CDR3 is CASSWDRNTGELFF. The CDR3 coding sequence is TGCGCCAGCAGCTGGGACAGGAACACCGGGGAGCTGTTTTTT. Looking up the rest from reference TRBV5-1 and TRBJ2-2 gives the full variable domain: KAGVTQTPRYLIKTRGQQVTLSCSPISGHRSVSWYQQTPGQGLQFLFEYFSETQRNKGNFPGRFSGRQFSNSRSEMNVSTLELGDSALYLCASSWDRNTGELFFGEGSRLTVL.

J is TRBJ1-5 and V is TRBV28, with D tentatively TRBD1 (5 bases). CDR3 length: 13 amino acids. CDR1 and CDR2 from the germline V gene are MDHEN and SYDVKM. Trimming pared 5 bases from V and 9 bases from J, leaving 14 bases between. CDR3 amino acids: CASSTSPGGPQHF. CDR3 coding DNA: TGTGCCAGCAGTACCTCCCCCGGGGGGCCCCAGCATTTT.

This chain connects TRBV15 to TRBJ2-3, with D tentatively TRBD2 (6 bases). The CDR3 extends over 14 amino acids. The germline V and J ends were trimmed by 6 bases and 2 bases, with 12 bases remaining between them. Germline lookup yields CDR1 LNHNV and CDR2 YYDKDF (reference sequence). DNA of the CDR3: TGTGCCACCAGTCAGGGCGGGGACACAGATACGCAGTATTTT. Protein: CATSQGGDTDTQYF.

The chain couples TRBV11-2 to TRBJ2-2; TRBD1 aligns across 9 bases. The V and J ends lost 5 bases and 5 bases, in that order; junction bases with no gene match: 9. The CDR3 totals 16 residues. Germline V gene data show CDR1 as SGHAT and CDR2 as FQNNGV. CDR3: CASSQLDRGWTGELFF. The DNA of the CDR3 is TGTGCCAGCAGCCAGCTGGACAGGGGATGGACCGGGGAGCTGTTTTTT.

The J gene is TRBJ2-7, the V gene TRBV7-2; D might be TRBD1 or TRBD2, each matching 5 bases. Deletions cut 5 bases from V and 2 bases from J, with 19 bases between. The CDR3 is 16 residues long. Per the germline V gene, CDR1 is SGHTA and CDR2 is FQGNSA. CDR3 in amino acids: CASSLGRVSPPYEQYF. DNA of the CDR3: TGTGCCAGCAGCCTGGGACGGGTAAGCCCTCCCTACGAGCAGTACTTC.

The rearrangement uses TRBV30 and TRBJ1-1; weak D call: TRBD1 (6 bases). The CDR3 runs to 11 residues. CDR1 and CDR2 (germline): GTSNPN, SVGIG (reference sequence). Between the trimmed V and J ends, which lost 5 bases and 4 bases, there was a span of 8 bases. CDR3 protein: CAWAQGTEAFF. The CDR3 nucleotides are TGTGCCTGGGCACAGGGCACTGAAGCTTTCTTT.

The V gene is TRBV10-3, the J gene TRBJ2-6; 10 nucleotides match TRBD1. The CDR3 contains 17 residues. The V gene end was trimmed by 8 bases and the J gene end by 0 bases; junction bases not matched to a gene: 7. Germline assignment: CDR1 ENHRY and CDR2 SYGVKD. CDR3 coding DNA: TGTGCCATCTCCCTAGGACAGGGGGGCTCTGGGGCCAACGTCCTGACTTTC. The encoded protein is CAISLGQGGSGANVLTF.

This sequence joins TRBV2 and TRBJ1-4; D gene unclear. From germline, CDR1 is SNHLY and CDR2 FYNNEI. This CDR3 is 12 amino acids long. V lost 6 bases to trimming and J lost 3 bases, with 5 bases between them. The CDR3 spells CASRQSNEKLFF. CDR3 nucleotide sequence: TGTGCCAGCAGACAGTCTAATGAAAAACTGTTTTTT.

The chain uses TRBV5-1 and TRBJ2-1; 7 nucleotides match TRBD1. Germline CDR1 is SGHRS and CDR2 is YFSETQ. The CDR3 runs to 15 residues. The trim removed 4 bases at V and 3 bases at J, leaving 7 bases unmatched. The CDR3 loop reads CASSLEGQNYNEQFF. The CDR3 DNA reads as TGCGCCAGCAGCCTCGAGGGACAGAACTACAATGAGCAGTTCTTC.

This chain joins TRBV7-4 and TRBJ2-1, with TRBD1 identical over 8 bases. The CDR3 length is 12 residues. The junction had 4 bases not matched to a gene; V was cut back by 6 bases and J by 9 bases. Germline CDR1 SGHVT, CDR2 SQSDAQ. The CDR3 bases are TGTGCCAGCAGGATACAGGGGGGTGAGCAGTTCTTC. Its protein is CASRIQGGEQFF.

This clone was recorded only once. V gene TRBV30 combines with J gene TRBJ1-1; D may be TRBD1 (5 bases). V dropped 7 bases and J dropped 3 bases, with 18 bases sitting between them. The CDR3 is 14 residues long. Germline V gene data show CDR1 as GTSNPN and CDR2 as SVGIG (reference sequence). The CDR3 region has the DNA TGTGCCTACCTAACAGGAGTTTGGGACACTGAAGCTTTCTTT. Translation gives CAYLTGVWDTEAFF. Based on the CDR3 plus reference TRBV30 and TRBJ1-1, the full variable domain is SQTIHQWPATLVQPVGSPLSLECTVEGTSNPNLYWYRQAAGRGLQLLFYSVGIGQISSEVPQNLSASRPQDRQFILSSKKLLLSDSGFYLCAYLTGVWDTEAFFGQGTRLTVV.

The V and J genes are TRBV5-6 and TRBJ2-2, with 10 bases lining up with TRBD1. The CDR3 contains 15 residues. V trimming: 2 bases; J trimming: 6 bases; junction bases outside the gene matches: 4. Germline V gene data show CDR1 as SGHDT and CDR2 as YYEEEE. CDR3 nucleotide sequence: TGTGCCAGCAGCTTCCGGACAGGGGGGGCCGGGGAGCTGTTTTTT. Translation: CASSFRTGGAGELFF.